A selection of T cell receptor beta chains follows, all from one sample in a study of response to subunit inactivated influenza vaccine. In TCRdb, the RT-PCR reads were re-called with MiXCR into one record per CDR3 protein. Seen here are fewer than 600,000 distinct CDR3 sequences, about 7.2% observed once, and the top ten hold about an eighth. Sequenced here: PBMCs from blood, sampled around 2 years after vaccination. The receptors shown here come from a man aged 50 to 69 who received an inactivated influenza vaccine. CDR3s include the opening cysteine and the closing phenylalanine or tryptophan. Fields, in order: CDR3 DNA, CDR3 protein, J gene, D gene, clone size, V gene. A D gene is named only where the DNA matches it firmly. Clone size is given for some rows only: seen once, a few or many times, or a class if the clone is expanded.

TGCGCCAGCAGCCTGGGTACGGGGGTCGGCGAAGCTTTCTTT | CASSLGTGVGEAFF | TRBJ1-1 | . | few | TRBV4-3
TGCGCCAGCAGCTTGAGCACAAACCAAGAGACCCAGTACTTC | CASSLSTNQETQYF | TRBJ2-5 | . | . | TRBV5-1
TGTGCCAGCAGTTTAACGCCGAACACCGGGGAGCTGTTTTTT | CASSLTPNTGELFF | TRBJ2-2 | . | many | TRBV27
TGTGCCAGCAGCCGGACAGGGCCGAACACCGGGGAGCTGTTTTTT | CASSRTGPNTGELFF | TRBJ2-2 | TRBD1 | many | TRBV2
TGTGCCAGCAGCCCTCTCATGGGGGCATCAAAGGAGCAGTTCTTC | CASSPLMGASKEQFF | TRBJ2-1 | . | many | TRBV14
TGTGCCAGCAGAGGACAGGGGGCAAGGGGAGCTTTCTTT | CASRGQGARGAFF | TRBJ1-1 | TRBD1 | many | TRBV12-3/TRBV12-4
TGCGCCAGCAGCCAAGAGGGGACAGCGGCCCAAGGGGCCCTCCACTTT | CASSQEGTAAQGALHF | TRBJ1-6 | TRBD1 | few | TRBV4-3
TGTGCCAGCAGCCCGTCGCGGGGGGCAGCCGGGGAGCTGTTTTTT | CASSPSRGAAGELFF | TRBJ2-2 | TRBD2 | . | TRBV6-1
TGTGCCATCAGATTCGGAGAGACCCAGTACTTC | CAIRFGETQYF | TRBJ2-5 | . | . | TRBV10-3
TGTGCCAGCAGAGGGATCGTATCCCTCTATGGCTACACCTTC | CASRGIVSLYGYTF | TRBJ1-2 | . | many | TRBV12-3/TRBV12-4
TGTGCCAGCAGACGTGGACAGATACTAGCCAAAAACATTCAGTACTTC | CASRRGQILAKNIQYF | TRBJ2-4 | . | many | TRBV6-1
TGTGCCAGCAGTTCCCCTGGACAGGGCGCCTACAATGAGCAGTTCTTC | CASSSPGQGAYNEQFF | TRBJ2-1 | TRBD1 | few | TRBV28
TGTGCCAGCTCACCTCCGGGACGCATAACCGGGGAGCTGTTTTTT | CASSPPGRITGELFF | TRBJ2-2 | . | . | TRBV18
TGTGCCAGCGAGGCGTACCGAGGGTTGAACACTGAAGCTTTCTTT | CASEAYRGLNTEAFF | TRBJ1-1 | . | few | TRBV28
TGCGCCAGCAGCCATAGCGGGACTGAAGCTTTCTTT | CASSHSGTEAFF | TRBJ1-1 | . | many | TRBV4-1
TGTGCCAGCAGTTTATCCCGTCTAAGGGGGCGCGAAGAGACCCAGTACTTC | CASSLSRLRGREETQYF | TRBJ2-5 | TRBD1 | many | TRBV28
TGTGCCAGCAGCTTCGGACAGGGGGCTTTCTTT | CASSFGQGAFF | TRBJ1-1 | TRBD1 | few | TRBV7-9
TGTGCCATCGGACAGGGGGATGGCTACACCTTC | CAIGQGDGYTF | TRBJ1-2 | TRBD1 | few | TRBV24-1
TGTGCCAGCAGCCATCGGGACAGATCCTCCTACGAGCAGTACTTC | CASSHRDRSSYEQYF | TRBJ2-7 | TRBD1 | few | TRBV3-1
TGTGCCAGTAGTATAGCACTAGCGGGATTTAACAATGAGCAGTTCTTC | CASSIALAGFNNEQFF | TRBJ2-1 | TRBD2 | . | TRBV19